This T cell receptor beta chain appears in the sequencing data of a study of T-cell reconstitution after alpha-beta-depleted transplantation in children. Using unique molecular identifiers, the investigators prepared the TCRbeta library. MiXCR, run by TCRdb on the PCR reads, gives a single entry per CDR3 protein. Of about 400,000 distinct CDR3 sequences in the sample, around 21% are singletons; the top ten hold over 3.5%. Trimming shortened V by 0 bases and J by 1 base, and 9 bases separated the two germline ends. This CDR3 has 16 residues. Looked up from germline, CDR1 is LGHNA and CDR2 is YNFKEQ. The V and J genes are TRBV4-2 and TRBJ2-2; D is uncertain. Sample: PBMCs from the stem cell graft donor, taken from the stem cell graft. This receptor was obtained from a human donor who donated a stem cell graft to a child with acute myeloid leukemia. CDR3 DNA sequence: TGTGCCAGCAGCCAAGATCGGGTACAGAACACCGGGGAGCTGTTTTTT. Its translation is CASSQDRVQNTGELFF.